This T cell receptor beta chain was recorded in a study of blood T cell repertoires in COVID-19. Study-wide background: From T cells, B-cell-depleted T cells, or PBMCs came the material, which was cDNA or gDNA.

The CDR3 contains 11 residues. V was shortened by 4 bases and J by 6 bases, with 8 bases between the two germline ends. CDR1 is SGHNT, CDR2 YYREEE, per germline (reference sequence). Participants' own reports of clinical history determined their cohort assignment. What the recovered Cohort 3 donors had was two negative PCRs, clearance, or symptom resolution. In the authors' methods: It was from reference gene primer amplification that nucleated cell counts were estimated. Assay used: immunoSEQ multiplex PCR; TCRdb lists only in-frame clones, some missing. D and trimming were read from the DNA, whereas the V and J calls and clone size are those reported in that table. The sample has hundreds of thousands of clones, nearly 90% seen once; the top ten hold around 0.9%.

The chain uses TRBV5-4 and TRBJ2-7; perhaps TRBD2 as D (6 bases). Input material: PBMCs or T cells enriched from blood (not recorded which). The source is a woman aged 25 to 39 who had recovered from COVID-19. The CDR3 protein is CASSGAGEQYF. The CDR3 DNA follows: TGTGCCAGCAGCGGAGCGGGCGAGCAGTACTTC. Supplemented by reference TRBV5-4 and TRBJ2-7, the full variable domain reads ETGVTQSPTHLIKTRGQQVTLRCSSQSGHNTVSWYQQALGQGPQFIFQYYREEENGRGNFPPRFSGLQFPNYSSELNVNALELDDSALYLCASSGAGEQYFGPGTRLTVT.